What follows are 10 T cell receptor beta chains derived from one specimen sequenced in a study of tumor and adjacent non-tumor tissue in lung cancer (dated by TCRdb to the late 2010s). The library was obtained by multiplex PCR. Sequencing was carried out with an Illumina HiSeq 2500. Following protocols modified from ARM-PCR, the researchers constructed TCRbeta libraries through three rounds of nested PCR with primers (Table S4). Using fastp at Q25 and MiXCR, TCRdb reprocessed the public reads and kept productive beta chains. Each CDR3 protein appears once, grouped with its most common genes and DNA. For this sample the table gives more than 120,000 distinct CDR3 sequences, of which around 61% were detected only once. Roughly 20% of the sample rests with the top ten. Bulk unsorted tissue served as the source for RNA extraction, and RNA quality was assessed using a NanoDrop ND-1000 and an Agilent 2100.

The sequenced material came from lung tumor tissue. Receptors were obtained from a man in his 60s with small cell lung cancer.

The chain recombines TRBV6-2 or TRBV6-3 with TRBJ1-5, with 9 bases lining up with TRBD1. In germline, CDR1 is MNHEY, CDR2 SVGEGT. There are 14 residues in the CDR3. The V gene end was trimmed by 11 bases and the J gene end by 4 bases; junction bases not matched to a gene: 9. The CDR3 bases are TGTGCCCCTACTGCGGGACAGGGTAATCAGCCCCAGCATTTT. The encoded protein is CAPTAGQGNQPQHF.

With regard to this clonotype: A read error is possible here, since a much larger clone lies one base away. The V and J genes are TRBV20-1 and TRBJ2-7; 9 bases align to TRBD2. The CDR3 is 16 amino acids. Germline CDR1 DFQATT, CDR2 SNEGSKA (reference sequence). The CDR3 nucleotides read TGCAGTGCAATCGGACTAGCGAGGGGAAGGTCCTACGTGCAGTACTTC. Its protein is CSAIGLARGRSYVQYF.

This clonotype occurred many times. The chain has TRBV20-1 and TRBJ2-3; the match to TRBD2 covers 12 bases. The junction had 10 bases not matched to a gene; V was cut back by 6 bases and J by 6 bases. The CDR3 is made up of 15 amino acids. CDR1 DFQATT and CDR2 SNEGSKA come from the germline V gene (reference sequence). CDR3 in amino acids: CSAETSGGGWDTQYF. The DNA for the CDR3 is TGCAGTGCCGAGACTAGCGGGGGAGGCTGGGATACGCAGTATTTT.

The genes are TRBV20-1 and TRBJ2-5; 9 bases agree with TRBD2. The V gene's germline CDR1 is DFQATT and CDR2 SNEGSKA (reference sequence). The junction had 8 bases not matched to a gene; V was cut back by 5 bases and J by 7 bases. The CDR3 loop spans 13 amino acids. The CDR3 DNA follows: TGCAGTGCTTGGGGACTAGCCGACGGGACCCAGTACTTC. Translating it yields CSAWGLADGTQYF.

This clonotype showed up just a few times. The chain joins TRBV13 to TRBJ2-7; D gene unclear. CDR1 and CDR2 from the germline V gene are PRHDT and FYEKMQ (reference sequence). Trimming shortened V by 3 bases and J by 5 bases, and 8 bases separated the two germline ends. The CDR3 runs 12 residues. In DNA, the CDR3 is TGTGCCAGCAGCTTCATTTTAAACGAGCAGTACTTC. Its translation is CASSFILNEQYF.

This clonotype was seen a handful of times. The chain couples TRBV10-1 to TRBJ2-7; 8 bases are a match to TRBD1. CDR1 is WNHNN, CDR2 SYGVQD, per germline (reference sequence). V lost 6 bases to trimming and J lost 3 bases; unmatched junction nucleotides: 10. The CDR3 is 15 residues long. CDR3 amino acids: CASRKHGQGNYEQYV. CDR3 bases: TGCGCCAGCAGGAAGCATGGACAGGGTAACTACGAGCAGTACGTC.

The chain links TRBV28 to TRBJ2-3; 7 bases line up with TRBD1. J was trimmed by 2 bases and V by 2 bases; bases with no gene match: 1. This CDR3 spans 14 amino acids. Germline V gene data show CDR1 as MDHEN and CDR2 as SYDVKM. CDR3: CASSLGTDTDTQYF. The CDR3 DNA sequence: TGTGCCAGCAGTTTAGGGACAGACACAGATACGCAGTATTTT.

V gene TRBV4-1 combines with J gene TRBJ1-2; maybe TRBD1 (5 bases). CDR1 MGHRA and CDR2 YSYEKL come from the germline V gene. Trimming pared 4 bases from V and 4 bases from J, leaving 13 bases between. CDR3 length: 14 residues. The CDR3 sequence: CASSPGVGGYGYTF. CDR3 nucleotides: TGCGCCAGCAGCCCAGGAGTCGGGGGCTATGGCTACACCTTC.

In this sample, this clonotype turned up a few times. The chain employs TRBV5-4 and TRBJ2-3; possible D gene TRBD1, 5 bases. The CDR3 consists of 14 residues. The ends were cut back, 0 bases at V and 2 bases at J, with 7 bases in the middle. The V gene's germline CDR1 is SGHNT and CDR2 YYREEE (reference sequence). The CDR3 loop reads CASSLEDNTDTQYF. CDR3 nucleotide sequence: TGTGCCAGCAGCTTGGAGGACAACACAGATACGCAGTATTTT.

This clonotype has a handful of counts. The chain couples TRBV20-1 to TRBJ1-2; TRBD1 agrees at 7 bases. CDR1 DFQATT and CDR2 SNEGSKA come from the germline V gene (reference sequence). The junction had 4 bases not matched to a gene; V was cut back by 3 bases and J by 6 bases. The CDR3 contains 12 residues. The CDR3 protein is CSASSGGDGYTF. The CDR3 DNA follows: TGCAGTGCTAGTTCAGGGGGTGATGGCTACACCTTC.